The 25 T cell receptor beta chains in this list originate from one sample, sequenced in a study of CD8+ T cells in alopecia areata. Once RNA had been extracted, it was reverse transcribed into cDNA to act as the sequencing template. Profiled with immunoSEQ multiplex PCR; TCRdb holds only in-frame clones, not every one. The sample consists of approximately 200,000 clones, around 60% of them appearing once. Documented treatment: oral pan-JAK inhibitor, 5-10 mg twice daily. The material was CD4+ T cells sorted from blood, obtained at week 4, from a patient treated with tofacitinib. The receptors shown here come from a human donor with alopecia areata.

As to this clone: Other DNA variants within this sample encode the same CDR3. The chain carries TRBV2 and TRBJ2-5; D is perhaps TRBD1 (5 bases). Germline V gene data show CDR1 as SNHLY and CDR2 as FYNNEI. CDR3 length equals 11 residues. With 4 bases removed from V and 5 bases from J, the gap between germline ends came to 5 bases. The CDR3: CASSAGETQYF. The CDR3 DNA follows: TGTGCCAGCAGTGCAGGGGAGACCCAGTACTTC.

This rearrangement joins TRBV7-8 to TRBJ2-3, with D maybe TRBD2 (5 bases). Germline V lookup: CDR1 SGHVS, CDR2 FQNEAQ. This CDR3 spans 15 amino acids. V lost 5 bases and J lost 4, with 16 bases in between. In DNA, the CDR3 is TGTGCCAGCAGCACCAGGAGGCACTGGGCAGATACGCAGTATTTT. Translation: CASSTRRHWADTQYF.

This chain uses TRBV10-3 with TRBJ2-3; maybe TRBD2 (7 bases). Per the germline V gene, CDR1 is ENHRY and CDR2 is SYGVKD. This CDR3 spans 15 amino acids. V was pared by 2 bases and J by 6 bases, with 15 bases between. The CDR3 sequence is CAISEGGGSLDTQYF. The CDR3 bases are TGTGCCATCAGTGAGGGGGGCGGGAGCTTGGATACGCAGTATTTT.

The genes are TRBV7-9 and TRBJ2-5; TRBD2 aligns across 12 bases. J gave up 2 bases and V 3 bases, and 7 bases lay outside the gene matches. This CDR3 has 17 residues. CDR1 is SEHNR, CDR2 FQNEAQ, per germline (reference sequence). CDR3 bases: TGTGCCAGCAGCTTGGCGACTAGCGGGAGACCGCAAGAGACCCAGTACTTC. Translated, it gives CASSLATSGRPQETQYF.

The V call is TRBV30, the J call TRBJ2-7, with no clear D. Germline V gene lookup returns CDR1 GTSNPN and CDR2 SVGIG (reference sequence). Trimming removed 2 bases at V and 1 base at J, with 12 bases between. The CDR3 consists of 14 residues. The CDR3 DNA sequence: TGTGCCTGGAGTTTACAGCGCTTGTCCTACGAGCAGTACTTC. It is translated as CAWSLQRLSYEQYF.

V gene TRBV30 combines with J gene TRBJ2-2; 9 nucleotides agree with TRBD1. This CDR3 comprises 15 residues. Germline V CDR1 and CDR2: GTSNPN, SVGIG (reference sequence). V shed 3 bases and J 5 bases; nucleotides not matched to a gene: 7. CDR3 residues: CAWRLRDRVTGELFF. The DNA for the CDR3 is TGTGCCTGGAGACTTCGGGACAGGGTGACCGGGGAGCTGTTTTTT.

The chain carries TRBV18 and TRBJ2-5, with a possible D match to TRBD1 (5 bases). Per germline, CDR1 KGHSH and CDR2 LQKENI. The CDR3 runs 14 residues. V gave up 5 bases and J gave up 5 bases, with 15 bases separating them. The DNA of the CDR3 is TGTGCCAGCTCAGGACAAACTGGTCTGGAGACCCAGTACTTC. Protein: CASSGQTGLETQYF.

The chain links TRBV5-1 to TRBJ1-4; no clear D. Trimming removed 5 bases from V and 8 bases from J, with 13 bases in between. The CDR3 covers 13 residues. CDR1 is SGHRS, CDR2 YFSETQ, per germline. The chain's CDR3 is CASRRQFGEKLFF. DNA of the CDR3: TGCGCCAGCAGGCGGCAGTTTGGCGAAAAACTGTTTTTT.

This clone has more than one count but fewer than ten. In DNA, the CDR3 is TGCAGCGTTCGACTTGGAGGAGAGACCCAGTACTTC. This codes for CSVRLGGETQYF. J is TRBJ2-5 and V is TRBV29-1, with D perhaps TRBD2 (5 bases). Trimming cost V 5 bases and J 4 bases, with 11 bases left between them. This CDR3 region has 12 residues. Germline lookup yields CDR1 SQVTM and CDR2 ANQGSEA.

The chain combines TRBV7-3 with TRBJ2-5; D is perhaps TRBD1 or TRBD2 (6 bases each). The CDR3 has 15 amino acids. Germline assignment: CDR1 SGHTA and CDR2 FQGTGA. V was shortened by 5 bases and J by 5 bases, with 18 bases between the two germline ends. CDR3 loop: CASSPSATGRETQYF. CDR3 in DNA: TGTGCCAGCAGCCCCTCAGCAACAGGGAGGGAGACCCAGTACTTC.

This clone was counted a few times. The CDR3 DNA reads as TGTGCCACCCAGAAGACTAGCGGGACAGATACGCAGTATTTT. This codes for CATQKTSGTDTQYF. The chain couples TRBV10-3 to TRBJ2-3, with 10 positions matching TRBD2. After removal of 10 bases from V and 3 bases from J, the junction contained 7 bases not matched to a gene. CDR3 length equals 14 residues. CDR1 is ENHRY and CDR2 is SYGVKD in the germline V gene.

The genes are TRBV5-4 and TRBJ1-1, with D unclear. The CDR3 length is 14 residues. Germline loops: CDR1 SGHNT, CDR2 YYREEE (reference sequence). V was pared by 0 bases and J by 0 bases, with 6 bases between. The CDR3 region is CASSLEGVNTEAFF. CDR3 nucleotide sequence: TGTGCCAGCAGCTTGGAGGGAGTGAACACTGAAGCTTTCTTT.

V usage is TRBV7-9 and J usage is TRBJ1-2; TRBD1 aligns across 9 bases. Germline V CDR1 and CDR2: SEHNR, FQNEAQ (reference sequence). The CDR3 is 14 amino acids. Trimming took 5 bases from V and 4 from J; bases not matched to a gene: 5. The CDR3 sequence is CASSATGGIYGYTF. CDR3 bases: TGTGCCAGCAGCGCTACAGGGGGCATCTATGGCTACACCTTC.

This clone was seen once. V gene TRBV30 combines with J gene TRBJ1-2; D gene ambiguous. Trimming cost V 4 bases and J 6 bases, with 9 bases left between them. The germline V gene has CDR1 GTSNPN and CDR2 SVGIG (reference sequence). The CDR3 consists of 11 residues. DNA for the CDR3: TGTGCCTGGATCGCGGGAGATGGCTACACCTTC. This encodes CAWIAGDGYTF.

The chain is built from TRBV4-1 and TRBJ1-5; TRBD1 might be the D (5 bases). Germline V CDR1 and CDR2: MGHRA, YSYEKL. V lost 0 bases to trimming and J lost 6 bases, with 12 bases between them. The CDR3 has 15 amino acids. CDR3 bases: TGCGCCAGCAGCCAAGATGCAGGGATGGGTCAGCCCCAGCATTTT. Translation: CASSQDAGMGQPQHF.

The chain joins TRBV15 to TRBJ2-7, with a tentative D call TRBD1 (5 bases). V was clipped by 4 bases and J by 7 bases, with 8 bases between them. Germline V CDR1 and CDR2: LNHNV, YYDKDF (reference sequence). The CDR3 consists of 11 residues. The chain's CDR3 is CATSTAGEQYF. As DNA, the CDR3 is TGTGCCACCAGCACCGCAGGGGAGCAGTACTTC.

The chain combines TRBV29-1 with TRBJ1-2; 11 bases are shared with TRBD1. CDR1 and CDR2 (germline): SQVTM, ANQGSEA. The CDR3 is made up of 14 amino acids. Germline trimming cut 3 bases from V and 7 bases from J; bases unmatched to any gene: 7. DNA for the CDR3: TGCAGCGTTGACCCGGACAGGGGGCAAGGTGGCTACACCTTC. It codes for CSVDPDRGQGGYTF.

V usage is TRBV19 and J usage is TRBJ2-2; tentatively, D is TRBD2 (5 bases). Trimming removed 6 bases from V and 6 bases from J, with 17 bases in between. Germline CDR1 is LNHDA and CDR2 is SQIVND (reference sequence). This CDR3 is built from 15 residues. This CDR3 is CASSPGDVRAGELFF. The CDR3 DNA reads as TGTGCCAGTAGCCCTGGAGACGTGAGGGCCGGGGAGCTGTTTTTT.

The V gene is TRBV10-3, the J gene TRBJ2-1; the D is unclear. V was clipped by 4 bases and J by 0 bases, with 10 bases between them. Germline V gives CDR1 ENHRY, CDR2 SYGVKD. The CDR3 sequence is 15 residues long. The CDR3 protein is CAISGQASSYNEQFF. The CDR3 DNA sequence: TGTGCCATCAGTGGACAAGCTAGCTCCTACAATGAGCAGTTCTTC.

The CDR3: CAWGTSGAPYNEQFF. Written as DNA, the CDR3 is TGTGCCTGGGGGACATCGGGGGCCCCCTACAATGAGCAGTTCTTC. V usage is TRBV30 and J usage is TRBJ2-1; possibly TRBD1 or TRBD2 for D (6 bases each). Germline lookup yields CDR1 GTSNPN and CDR2 SVGIG (reference sequence). CDR3 size: 15 residues. Trimming cost V 5 bases and J 2 bases, with 16 bases left between them.

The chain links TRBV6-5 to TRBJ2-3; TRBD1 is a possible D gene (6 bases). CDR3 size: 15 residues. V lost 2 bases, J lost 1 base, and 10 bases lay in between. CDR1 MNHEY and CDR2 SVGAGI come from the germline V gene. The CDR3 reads CASSYGQLRTDTQYF. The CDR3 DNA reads TGTGCCAGCAGTTACGGACAGCTACGCACAGATACGCAGTATTTT.

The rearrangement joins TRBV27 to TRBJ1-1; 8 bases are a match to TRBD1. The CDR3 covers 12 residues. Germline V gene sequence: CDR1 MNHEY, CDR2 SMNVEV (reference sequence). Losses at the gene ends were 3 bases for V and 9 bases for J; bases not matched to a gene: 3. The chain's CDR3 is CASSFAGGKAFF. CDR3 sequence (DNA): TGTGCCAGCAGTTTCGCAGGGGGCAAAGCTTTCTTT.

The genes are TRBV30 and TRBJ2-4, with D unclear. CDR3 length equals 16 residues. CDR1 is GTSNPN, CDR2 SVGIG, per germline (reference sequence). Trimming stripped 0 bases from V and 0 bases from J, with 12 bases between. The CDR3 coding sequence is TGTGCCTGGAGTGTAGTTGGGGTAGTAGCCAAAAACATTCAGTACTTC. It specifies CAWSVVGVVAKNIQYF.

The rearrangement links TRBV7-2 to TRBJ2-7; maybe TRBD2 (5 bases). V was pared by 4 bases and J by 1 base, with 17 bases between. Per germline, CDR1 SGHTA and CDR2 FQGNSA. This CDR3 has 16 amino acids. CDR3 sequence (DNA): TGTGCCAGCAGCTCTAAGAGGGCAGGCTCTTCCTACGAGCAGTACTTC. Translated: CASSSKRAGSSYEQYF.

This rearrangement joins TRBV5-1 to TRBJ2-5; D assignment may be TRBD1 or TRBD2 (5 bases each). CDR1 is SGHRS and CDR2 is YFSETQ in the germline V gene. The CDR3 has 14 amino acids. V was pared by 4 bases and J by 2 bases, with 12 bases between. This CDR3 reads CASSDAGAQETQYF. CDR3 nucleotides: TGCGCCAGCAGCGATGCCGGGGCACAAGAGACCCAGTACTTC.